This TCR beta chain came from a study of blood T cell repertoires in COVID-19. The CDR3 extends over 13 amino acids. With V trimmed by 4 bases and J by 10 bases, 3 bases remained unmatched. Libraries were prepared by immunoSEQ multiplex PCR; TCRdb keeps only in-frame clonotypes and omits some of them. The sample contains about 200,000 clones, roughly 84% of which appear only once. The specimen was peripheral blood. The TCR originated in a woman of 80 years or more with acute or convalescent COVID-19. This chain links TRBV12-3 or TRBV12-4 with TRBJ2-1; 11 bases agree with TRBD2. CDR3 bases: TGTGCCAGCAGTTCTGGGACTAGCGGAGAGCAGTTCTTC. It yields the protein CASSSGTSGEQFF.